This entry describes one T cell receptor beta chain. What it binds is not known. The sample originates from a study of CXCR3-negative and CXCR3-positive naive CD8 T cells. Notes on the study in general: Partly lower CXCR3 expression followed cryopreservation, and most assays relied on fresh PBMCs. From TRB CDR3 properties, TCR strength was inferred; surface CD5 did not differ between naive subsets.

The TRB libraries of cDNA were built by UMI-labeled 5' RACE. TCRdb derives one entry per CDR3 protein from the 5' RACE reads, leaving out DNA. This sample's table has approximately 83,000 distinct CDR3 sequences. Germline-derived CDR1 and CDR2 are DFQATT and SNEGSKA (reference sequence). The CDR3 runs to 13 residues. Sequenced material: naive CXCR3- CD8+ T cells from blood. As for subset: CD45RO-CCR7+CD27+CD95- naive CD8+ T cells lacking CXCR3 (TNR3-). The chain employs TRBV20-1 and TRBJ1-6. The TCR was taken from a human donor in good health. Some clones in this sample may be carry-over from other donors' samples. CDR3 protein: CSARGQSGSPLHF.